These 32 T cell receptor beta chains originate from one sample sequenced in a study of identical twins. Via MiXCR, TCRdb re-called the 5' RACE reads, giving one row per CDR3 protein. Of about 490,000 distinct CDR3 sequences listed, roughly 15% are singletons. The same data also went into a second study, on yellow fever vaccine responses in identical twins.

The sample comprised CD4+ T cells sorted from blood. The source of these receptors is a woman aged 18-29 years in good health.

This clonotype was detected many times. The chain joins TRBV3-1 to TRBJ1-1; TRBD1 is a possible D gene (5 bases). Germline V gives CDR1 LGHDT, CDR2 YNNKEL (reference sequence). This CDR3 has 15 amino acids. V was cut by 3 bases and J by 1 base, with 12 bases left in between. The chain's CDR3 is CASSQGTGRNTEAFF. The CDR3 DNA reads as TGTGCCAGCAGCCAGGGGACCGGGAGGAACACTGAAGCTTTCTTT.

This clonotype occurred once. The V call is TRBV10-3, the J call TRBJ1-4; D is unclear. This CDR3 comprises 14 residues. Germline CDR1 ENHRY, CDR2 SYGVKD. V was cut by 2 bases and J by 0 bases, with 4 bases left in between. CDR3 bases: TGTGCCATCAGTGAGCTCTCAACTAATGAAAAACTGTTTTTT. This sequence encodes CAISELSTNEKLFF.

The chain links TRBV11-2 to TRBJ1-5; maybe TRBD1 (5 bases). The CDR3 totals 18 residues. The germline V and J ends were trimmed by 2 bases and 6 bases, with 23 bases remaining between them. From germline, CDR1 is SGHAT and CDR2 FQNNGV. The CDR3 bases are TGTGCCAGCAGCTTACAAGCCCGGATCGGATCGGGGGTTCAGCCCCAGCATTTT. It yields the protein CASSLQARIGSGVQPQHF. The complete variable domain, with remaining parts taken from reference TRBV11-2 and TRBJ1-5, reads EAGVAQSPRYKIIEKRQSVAFWCNPISGHATLYWYQQILGQGPKLLIQFQNNGVVDDSQLPKDRFSAERLKGVDSTLKIQPAKLEDSAVYLCASSLQARIGSGVQPQHFGDGTRLSIL.

This clonotype has just a few counts. The chain carries TRBV18 and TRBJ2-7; D is unresolved. The CDR3 is 11 residues long. V was pared by 4 bases and J by 5 bases, with 6 bases between. The germline V gene has CDR1 KGHSH and CDR2 LQKENI. The CDR3 region has the DNA TGTGCCAGCTCACGGTCCCACGAGCAGTACTTC. The encoded protein is CASSRSHEQYF. The whole variable domain, filled in from reference TRBV18 and TRBJ2-7, reads NAGVMQNPRHLVRRRGQEARLRCSPMKGHSHVYWYRQLPEEGLKFMVYLQKENIIDESGMPKERFSAEFPKEGPSILRIQQVVRGDSAAYFCASSRSHEQYFGPGTRLTVT.

The chain recombines TRBV29-1 with TRBJ2-7; D is possibly TRBD2 (6 bases). Trimming stripped 4 bases from V and 1 base from J, with 14 bases between. Germline loops: CDR1 SQVTM, CDR2 ANQGSEA. The CDR3 is made up of 14 amino acids. The CDR3 coding sequence is TGCAGCGTTGTATCTAGCGCGAAATCCTACGAGCAGTACTTC. It codes for CSVVSSAKSYEQYF.

This clonotype was counted only a few times. The chain uses TRBV10-3 and TRBJ2-3; either TRBD1 or TRBD2 may supply D (5 bases each). The CDR3 contains 15 residues. Per the germline V gene, CDR1 is ENHRY and CDR2 is SYGVKD. V was clipped by 10 bases and J by 6 bases, with 23 bases between them. The DNA for the CDR3 is TGTGCCAGCCACCCCGGGACCGGATCAGTGGATACGCAGTATTTT. It encodes CASHPGTGSVDTQYF.

The sample holds many counts of this clonotype. The chain links TRBV3-1 to TRBJ1-2; the D is unclear. The CDR3 length is 14 residues. Germline lookup yields CDR1 LGHDT and CDR2 YNNKEL (reference sequence). The V and J ends lost 0 bases and 5 bases respectively, with 10 bases between them. In nucleotides, the CDR3 is TGTGCCAGCAGCCAAGAAAAATCTGGGTATGGCTACACCTTC. Translated, it gives CASSQEKSGYGYTF.

The rearrangement joins TRBV10-3 to TRBJ2-7, with TRBD2 matching 13 bases. Germline values: CDR1 ENHRY, CDR2 SYGVKD. The CDR3 length is 14 residues. Unmatched junction bases numbered 8, after V lost 11 bases and J lost 4 bases. The CDR3 region is CALGRTSGSYEQYF. The CDR3 DNA sequence: TGTGCCTTAGGAAGGACTAGCGGGAGTTACGAGCAGTACTTC.

This chain connects TRBV27 to TRBJ1-1, with a weak D call TRBD1 (5 bases). Trimming pared 5 bases from V and 0 bases from J, leaving 19 bases between. CDR3 length equals 17 residues. Germline V CDR1 and CDR2: MNHEY, SMNVEV (reference sequence). As DNA, the CDR3 is TGTGCCAGCAGTCCTCGGACAACGATTTTCATGAACACTGAAGCTTTCTTT. It is translated as CASSPRTTIFMNTEAFF.

The V call is TRBV6-6, the J call TRBJ1-4; TRBD1 is a possible D gene (5 bases). The J call may not be correct, given that the DNA end is closer to TRBJ2-2. CDR1 is MNHNY, CDR2 SVGAGI, per germline (reference sequence). There are 11 residues in the CDR3. Here the CDR3 reads CASSRQRELFF. In DNA, the CDR3 is TGTGCCAGCAGTCGACAGAGGGAGCTGTTTTTT.

This clonotype was seen at least ten times. The genes are TRBV7-2 and TRBJ1-2; D might be TRBD1 (5 bases). Trimming shortened V by 2 bases and J by 6 bases, and 10 bases separated the two germline ends. The CDR3 contains 13 residues. Per the germline V gene, CDR1 is SGHTA and CDR2 is FQGNSA. The CDR3 sequence: CASSLWGYDGYTF. In DNA, the CDR3 is TGTGCCAGCAGCTTATGGGGGTATGATGGCTACACCTTC. Full variable domain (remainder filled in from reference TRBV7-2 and TRBJ1-2): GAGVSQSPSNKVTEKGKDVELRCDPISGHTALYWYRQSLGQGLEFLIYFQGNSAPDKSGLPSDRFSAERTGGSVSTLTIQRTQQEDSAVYLCASSLWGYDGYTFGSGTRLTVV.

This clonotype was detected only a few times. The chain has TRBV7-3 and TRBJ2-1; 7 bases line up with TRBD2. V lost 1 base and J lost 7; bases outside the gene matches: 10. Germline CDR1 and CDR2: SGHTA and FQGTGA. The CDR3 length is 16 residues. Here the CDR3 DNA reads TGTGCCAGCAGCTTAATAGGGGCTAGCGGAACAAATGAGCAGTTCTTC. This gives the protein CASSLIGASGTNEQFF.

This clonotype was counted at least ten times. The rearrangement uses TRBV28 and TRBJ2-7; D may be TRBD1 (5 bases). There are 13 residues in the CDR3. Germline V CDR1 and CDR2: MDHEN, SYDVKM. The V end lost 10 bases, the J end lost 2 bases, and 15 bases lay between the germline ends. The CDR3 sequence: CATYLRGTYEQYF. CDR3 nucleotide sequence: TGTGCCACCTACCTAAGGGGTACCTACGAGCAGTACTTC.

The chain couples TRBV4-1 to TRBJ1-3, with 9 nucleotides matching TRBD1. Per germline, CDR1 MGHRA and CDR2 YSYEKL. The junction had 4 bases not matched to a gene; V was cut back by 5 bases and J by 2 bases. The CDR3 is 15 residues long. DNA of the CDR3: TGCGCCAGCAGCTGGACAGGGGTTGCTGGAAACACCATATATTTT. Translation gives CASSWTGVAGNTIYF.

The chain employs TRBV12-3 or TRBV12-4 and TRBJ2-3, with a tentative D call TRBD2 (5 bases). This CDR3 comprises 15 residues. Trimming stripped 7 bases from V and 7 bases from J, with 21 bases between. CDR3 loop: CASTLGGSATNTQYF. The CDR3 DNA follows: TGTGCCAGCACCTTGGGTGGGAGTGCCACGAATACGCAGTATTTT.

The rearrangement links TRBV12-3 or TRBV12-4 to TRBJ2-7, with 9 bases matching TRBD1. This CDR3 contains 15 residues. V lost 4 bases to trimming and J lost 6 bases; unmatched junction nucleotides: 10. The CDR3 reads CASSWGGQGRLEQYF. The CDR3, as DNA: TGTGCCAGCAGTTGGGGGGGACAGGGACGCCTCGAGCAGTACTTC.

The chain combines TRBV7-9 with TRBJ1-1; 7 bases fit TRBD1. Losses at the gene ends were 4 bases for V and 0 bases for J; bases not matched to a gene: 8. This CDR3 spans 16 amino acids. In germline, CDR1 is SEHNR, CDR2 FQNEAQ (reference sequence). CDR3 sequence reads: CASSSRQGNMNTEAFF. The CDR3 nucleotides are TGTGCCAGCAGCTCAAGACAGGGAAACATGAACACTGAAGCTTTCTTT. The variable domain in full, completed from reference TRBV7-9 and TRBJ1-1, reads DTGVSQNPRHKITKRGQNVTFRCDPISEHNRLYWYRQTLGQGPEFLTYFQNEAQLEKSRLLSDRFSAERPKGSFSTLEIQRTEQGDSAMYLCASSSRQGNMNTEAFFGQGTRLTVV.

This chain links TRBV28 with TRBJ2-1, with D unclear. The CDR3 runs to 11 residues. Germline CDR1 is MDHEN and CDR2 is SYDVKM. Trimming cost V 8 bases and J 4 bases, with 6 bases left between them. CDR3 nucleotides: TGTGCCAGCGCGCGGTACAATGAGCAGTTCTTC. This encodes CASARYNEQFF.

This clonotype was seen more than once but under ten times. The chain is built from TRBV20-1 and TRBJ2-7; possible D gene TRBD1, 6 bases. The V gene lost 4 bases and the J gene lost 2 bases, with 15 bases spanning the gap. This CDR3 has 14 amino acids. Germline CDR1 and CDR2: DFQATT and SNEGSKA (reference sequence). The CDR3 region is CSATADSFAYEQYF. CDR3 nucleotides: TGCAGTGCTACCGCGGACAGCTTTGCCTACGAGCAGTACTTC.

This clonotype was seen repeatedly, ten times or more. This chain connects TRBV12-3 or TRBV12-4 to TRBJ2-2; 11 positions agree with TRBD2. The CDR3 loop spans 15 amino acids. V shed 6 bases, J shed 3 bases, and the junction held 3 bases outside the gene matches. CDR3 DNA: TGTGCCAGCAGCGTAGCGGGAGGGTACACCGGGGAGCTGTTTTTT. As protein: CASSVAGGYTGELFF.

The V call is TRBV20-1, the J call TRBJ2-1, with D perhaps TRBD1 or TRBD2 (5 bases each). The CDR3 runs to 14 residues. Germline CDR1 reads DFQATT; CDR2 reads SNEGSKA (reference sequence). With 6 bases removed from V and 7 bases from J, the gap between germline ends came to 19 bases. The CDR3 loop is CSAPAGQGWNEQFF. The CDR3, as DNA: TGCAGTGCACCGGCGGGTCAGGGTTGGAATGAGCAGTTCTTC.

Here the CDR3 reads CASRPGAGQPQHF. The CDR3 region has the DNA TGTGCCAGCAGGCCGGGGGCGGGTCAGCCCCAGCATTTT. The chain uses TRBV12-3 or TRBV12-4 and TRBJ1-5, with D possibly TRBD1 on 6 matching bases. The CDR3 consists of 13 residues. Trimming pared 6 bases from V and 6 bases from J, leaving 12 bases between.

The chain links TRBV28 to TRBJ2-5; TRBD2 is a possible D gene (7 bases). The germline V gene has CDR1 MDHEN and CDR2 SYDVKM. CDR3 length: 17 residues. V lost 2 bases and J 4 bases, leaving 20 bases between the germline ends. Here the CDR3 reads CASSLKWGGTPPETQYF. CDR3 sequence (DNA): TGTGCCAGCAGTTTAAAATGGGGGGGGACACCCCCAGAGACCCAGTACTTC.

The V and J genes are TRBV20-1 and TRBJ2-5; TRBD1 might be the D (5 bases). The CDR3 length is 14 residues. Germline CDR1 reads DFQATT; CDR2 reads SNEGSKA (reference sequence). Trimming pared 6 bases from V and 4 bases from J, leaving 18 bases between. The CDR3 sequence: CSATGQGLGETQYF. CDR3 sequence (DNA): TGCAGTGCCACCGGGCAGGGTTTGGGAGAGACCCAGTACTTC.

The sample holds a few counts of this clonotype. The gene calls are TRBV11-2 and TRBJ2-1, with D maybe TRBD1 (6 bases). Looked up from germline, CDR1 is SGHAT and CDR2 is FQNNGV. The V end lost 5 bases, the J end lost 15 bases, and 14 bases lay between the germline ends. The CDR3 is made up of 11 amino acids. The CDR3: CASSPGTGTFF. Written as DNA, the CDR3 is TGTGCCAGCAGCCCCGGTACAGGGACGTTCTTC.

The V and J genes are TRBV6-1 and TRBJ2-1, with 9 bases fitting TRBD2. The germline gives CDR1 MNHNS, CDR2 SASEGT. The CDR3 length is 14 residues. The V gene end was trimmed by 6 bases and the J gene end by 6 bases; junction bases not matched to a gene: 6. The CDR3, as DNA: TGTGCCAGCAGGAGACTAGCGGACCTCAATGAGCAGTTCTTC. Encoded protein: CASRRLADLNEQFF.

This clonotype was found a few times. The gene calls are TRBV27 and TRBJ2-2; 13 bases are shared with TRBD2. The CDR3 covers 16 residues. CDR1 MNHEY and CDR2 SMNVEV come from the germline V gene (reference sequence). The V and J ends lost 2 bases and 9 bases, in that order; junction bases with no gene match: 6. CDR3 coding DNA: TGTGCCAGCAGTTTAATCCCACTAGCGGGGGGGCGGGAGCTGTTTTTT. Protein product: CASSLIPLAGGRELFF.

V gene TRBV24-1 combines with J gene TRBJ2-5; maybe TRBD2 (6 bases). The V gene lost 3 bases and the J gene lost 5 bases, with 6 bases spanning the gap. The length of the CDR3 is 12 residues. The germline V gene has CDR1 KGHDR and CDR2 SFDVKD. The CDR3 DNA follows: TGTGCCACCAGTGATGCGGGGGAGACCCAGTACTTC. It encodes CATSDAGETQYF.

For the CDR3, the DNA is TGTGCCAGCAGCCTAGACCCCCTTCTTTCACCCCTCCACTTT. Protein product: CASSLDPLLSPLHF. The gene calls are TRBV7-9 and TRBJ1-6; D is uncertain. The germline V gene encodes CDR1 SEHNR and CDR2 FQNEAQ (reference sequence). The CDR3 spans 14 residues. Between the trimmed V and J ends, which lost 5 bases and 9 bases, there was a span of 14 bases.

This chain joins TRBV3-1 and TRBJ1-2; weak D call: TRBD1 (5 bases). V was clipped by 1 base and J by 4 bases, with 13 bases between them. The CDR3 has 15 amino acids. Germline lookup yields CDR1 LGHDT and CDR2 YNNKEL (reference sequence). CDR3 nucleotides: TGTGCCAGCAGCCAAGGCCGGACGCAGGGCTATGGCTACACCTTC. As protein: CASSQGRTQGYGYTF. Together with reference TRBV3-1 and TRBJ1-2, the CDR3 gives the full variable domain: DTAVSQTPKYLVTQMGNDKSIKCEQNLGHDTMYWYKQDSKKFLKIMFSYNNKELIINETVPNRFSPKSPDKAHLNLHINSLELGDSAVYFCASSQGRTQGYGYTFGSGTRLTVV.

The V and J genes are TRBV27 and TRBJ2-3; 10 positions match TRBD2. CDR3 size: 17 residues. Trimming took 4 bases from V and 3 from J; bases not matched to a gene: 10. Per germline, CDR1 MNHEY and CDR2 SMNVEV (reference sequence). DNA of the CDR3: TGTGCCAGCAGTTCCCTAGCGGGGGCCACAGGGACAGATACGCAGTATTTT. This gives the protein CASSSLAGATGTDTQYF.

This chain joins TRBV7-9 and TRBJ1-1; TRBD1 matches at 7 bases. The J segment lost 6 bases and the V segment lost 0 bases, leaving 4 bases of the junction unmatched. Germline CDR1 and CDR2: SEHNR and FQNEAQ (reference sequence). This CDR3 has 14 amino acids. For the CDR3, the DNA is TGTGCCAGCAGCTTAGCACCTCAGGGGGCTGAAGCTTTCTTT. Its protein product is CASSLAPQGAEAFF.